The rows below give T cell receptor beta chains drawn from one sample of a study of T cells in Graves' hyperthyroidism and ophthalmopathy. TCRdb re-analysed the multiplex PCR reads in MiXCR, keeping a single row per CDR3 protein. The repertoire consists of 500,000 to 650,000 distinct CDR3 sequences, with about 14% occurring once and the leading ten covering under 15%. Sequencing input: blood. All receptors derive from a woman in her forties or fifties with Graves' ophthalmopathy. Each CDR3 is given with its conserved first and last residue. D genes are given only for firm matches. Some rows mark clone size as missing; the rest say once, few, many or name a class of expanded clone.

d_call	clone_size	v_call	j_call	cdr3_nt	cdr3_aa
-	few	TRBV20-1	TRBJ2-7	TGCAGTGCTATCGTAGTCTCCTACGAGCAGTACTTC	CSAIVVSYEQYF
TRBD2	few	TRBV19	TRBJ2-1	TGTGCCAGTTCCAACCTACCGGGACTAGTCTACAATGAGCAGTTCTTC	CASSNLPGLVYNEQFF
-	many	TRBV6-2/TRBV6-3	TRBJ2-7	TGTGCCAGCACCGACCTCAACTCCTACGAGCAGTACTTC	CASTDLNSYEQYF
-	-	TRBV20-1	TRBJ2-1	TGCAGTGCTACCTCTAGCGTCACCTACAATGAGCAGTTCTTC	CSATSSVTYNEQFF
-	many	TRBV6-1	TRBJ2-5	TGTGCCAGCGGGCTCCAGGAGGGCCAAGAGACCCAGTACTTC	CASGLQEGQETQYF
-	many	TRBV2	TRBJ1-1	TGTGCCAGCAGTGCGTCCCCAGGGATGAACACTGAAGCTTTCTTT	CASSASPGMNTEAFF
TRBD2	-	TRBV7-6	TRBJ2-3	TGTGCCAGCAGCATACTAGCGGGAGGGTCAGATACGCAGTATTTT	CASSILAGGSDTQYF
-	-	TRBV27	TRBJ2-2	TGTGCCAGCAGTTTCTGGTTGAGGGAAAAAAACACCGGGGAGCTGTTTTTT	CASSFWLREKNTGELFF
-	-	TRBV6-1	TRBJ2-7	TGTGCCAGCACCTCCCGGGACCCCTACGAGCAGTACTTC	CASTSRDPYEQYF
TRBD2	many	TRBV13	TRBJ2-2	TGTGCCAGCAGCTATAGCGGGAGGGCCATCGGGGAGCTGTTTTTT	CASSYSGRAIGELFF
-	many	TRBV5-4	TRBJ2-7	TGTGCCAGCAGCTCAACACAGGGCCCAGTAAACGAGCAGTACTTC	CASSSTQGPVNEQYF
-	-	TRBV6-1	TRBJ2-6	TGTGCCAGCACTAAATCTGGGGCCAACGTCCTGACTTTC	CASTKSGANVLTF
-	-	TRBV7-9	TRBJ1-1	TGTGCCAGCAGCTTAGATTTTACCGGGGACCAAAAAGCTTTCTTT	CASSLDFTGDQKAFF
TRBD2	few	TRBV6-2/TRBV6-3	TRBJ2-7	TGTGCCAGCAGTTACGCGGGAGGTTCCTACGAGCAGTACTTC	CASSYAGGSYEQYF
-	many	TRBV20-1	TRBJ2-1	TGCAGTGCAGACACCCAAAGTTCTGGAGAGAGCTCCTACAATGAGCAGTTCTTC	CSADTQSSGESSYNEQFF
-	-	TRBV4-3	TRBJ2-1	TGCGCCAGCAGCCAAGGAGTTGGCGATGAGCAGTTCTTC	CASSQGVGDEQFF
TRBD1	many	TRBV7-2	TRBJ2-2	TGTGCCAGCAGGGATACAGGGGGCACCGGGGAGCTGTTTTTT	CASRDTGGTGELFF
TRBD1	many	TRBV28	TRBJ1-5	TGTGCCAGCAGTCCTCACGGGGGACAGGGAAATCAGCCCCAGCATTTT	CASSPHGGQGNQPQHF
-	many	TRBV5-1	TRBJ2-3	TGCGCCAGCAGCTTGATAATAGCCGGTACAGATACGCAGTATTTT	CASSLIIAGTDTQYF
-	many	TRBV11-3	TRBJ2-5	TGTGCCAGCAGCATAAAGAGGACAGACCAAGAGACCCAGTACTTC	CASSIKRTDQETQYF
-	few	TRBV7-2	TRBJ2-1	TGTGCCAGCAGAGCTAGCAGCCGTTATAATGAGCAGCTCTTC	CASRASSRYNEQLF
-	few	TRBV14	TRBJ1-2	TGTGCCAGCAGCCAACGGGGGGCAGTAGGTGGCTACACCTTC	CASSQRGAVGGYTF
-	many	TRBV28	TRBJ2-5	TGTGCCAGCAGTTCGGTCAGGGGCTCGAAAGAAGAGACCCAGTACTTC	CASSSVRGSKEETQYF
TRBD2	many	TRBV6-2/TRBV6-3	TRBJ2-1	TGTGCCAGCAGTCCGCGGGAGAGTTACAATGAGCAGTTCTTC	CASSPRESYNEQFF
-	many	TRBV5-6	TRBJ2-1	TGTGCCAGCAGCTCCTACTACAATGAGCAGTTCTTC	CASSSYYNEQFF
-	many	TRBV4-1	TRBJ2-5	TGCGCCAGCAGCCAAGGCAGGGTGGAGACCCAGTACTTC	CASSQGRVETQYF
TRBD2	few	TRBV4-1	TRBJ2-7	TGCGCCAGCAGCCGCCAACTAGCGGGAGAATACGAGCAGTACTTC	CASSRQLAGEYEQYF
TRBD1	many	TRBV24-1	TRBJ2-6	TGTGCCACCAGTGATTACAAGACAGGGGAGTTGGCTGGGGCCAACGTCCTGACTTTC	CATSDYKTGELAGANVLTF
-	few	TRBV20-1	TRBJ2-7	TGCAGTGCTAGAGATCAGGGGCAGGGTTTCTCCTACGAGCAGTACTTC	CSARDQGQGFSYEQYF
-	few	TRBV18	TRBJ1-6	TGTGCCAGCTCACCACCGTCAAGGGGAGCTAATTCACCCCTCCACTTT	CASSPPSRGANSPLHF
-	-	TRBV9	TRBJ2-1	TGTGCCAGCAGCGTAGAATTAAGGGAGGATGAGCAGTTCTTC	CASSVELREDEQFF
-	many	TRBV12-3/TRBV12-4	TRBJ1-2	TGTGCCAGCAGTTTAGGGGACCTCTATGGCTACACCTTC	CASSLGDLYGYTF
-	many	TRBV6-1	TRBJ1-5	TGTGCCAGCAGCCAACGGGGGGGCACAACTAATCAGCCCCAGCATTTT	CASSQRGGTTNQPQHF
-	many	TRBV10-3	TRBJ1-1	TGTGCCATCAGTGTTCGAGAAGACACTGAAGCTTTCTTT	CAISVREDTEAFF
-	many	TRBV5-1	TRBJ2-1	TGCGCCAGCAGCTTGGTTTTCGGGAGCTCCTACAATGAGCAGTTCTTC	CASSLVFGSSYNEQFF
-	many	TRBV12-3/TRBV12-4	TRBJ2-7	TGTGCCAGCAGCCCAGGAAAGACTAGCAGGGGTGATGACGAGCAGTACTTC	CASSPGKTSRGDDEQYF
TRBD2	-	TRBV5-1	TRBJ2-1	TGCGCCAGCAGTCGCCAGCGGGAGGGTTCCTACAATGAGCAGTTCTTC	CASSRQREGSYNEQFF
-	many	TRBV6-1	TRBJ1-3	TGTGCCAGTTCGACAGGCTCTGGAAACACCATATATTTT	CASSTGSGNTIYF
TRBD2	-	TRBV4-3	TRBJ2-1	TGCGCCAGCAGCCACCCTGGACTAGCGGGAGCTGAGCAGTTCTTC	CASSHPGLAGAEQFF
-	-	TRBV28	TRBJ2-5	TGTGCCAGCAGTTTAATACAGGGAAACCAAGAGACCCAGTACTTC	CASSLIQGNQETQYF
-	many	TRBV2	TRBJ1-3	TGTGCCAGCATAGCCGGGACGTCTGGAAACACCATATATTTT	CASIAGTSGNTIYF
-	few	TRBV11-1	TRBJ2-3	TGTGCCAGCAGCTTAGCGCGGCTCGGGGCCACAGATACGCAGTATTTT	CASSLARLGATDTQYF
-	many	TRBV5-1	TRBJ2-7	TGCGCCAGCAGCGCCGGACTACGCCCCAGGGCCTGGGAGCAGTACTTC	CASSAGLRPRAWEQYF
TRBD1	many	TRBV18	TRBJ2-3	TGTGCCAGCTCACGACAGGGACCAGATACGCAGTATTTT	CASSRQGPDTQYF
TRBD2	many	TRBV28	TRBJ2-7	TGTGCCAGCAGTCTACCCCAAGACTGGGCTAGCGGGAGCTCCGAGCAGTACTTC	CASSLPQDWASGSSEQYF
TRBD2	many	TRBV11-3	TRBJ2-1	TGTGCCAGCAGCTACCGGACTAGCGGAGGGGGGTACAATGAGCAGTTCTTC	CASSYRTSGGGYNEQFF
-	many	TRBV6-1	TRBJ1-2	TGTGCCAGCAGTGAAGCGCGCTATGGCTACACCTTC	CASSEARYGYTF
-	-	TRBV7-3	TRBJ2-1	TGTGCCAGCAGCTTATTCCGAGAGAATGAGCAGTTCTTC	CASSLFRENEQFF
TRBD1	few	TRBV20-1	TRBJ2-5	TGCAGTGCTAGGACAGGGGGCATGGAGACCCAGTACTTC	CSARTGGMETQYF
-	-	TRBV7-6	TRBJ2-7	TGTGCCAGCAGCGACCGGATGGACGAGCAGTACTTC	CASSDRMDEQYF
TRBD1	many	TRBV24-1	TRBJ1-2	TGTGCCACCAGTGATTCGGGACAGAACTATGGCTACACCTTC	CATSDSGQNYGYTF
TRBD2	-	TRBV7-2	TRBJ2-2	TGTGCCAGCACCGTAGCGGGGGGAACCGGGGAGCTGTTTTTT	CASTVAGGTGELFF